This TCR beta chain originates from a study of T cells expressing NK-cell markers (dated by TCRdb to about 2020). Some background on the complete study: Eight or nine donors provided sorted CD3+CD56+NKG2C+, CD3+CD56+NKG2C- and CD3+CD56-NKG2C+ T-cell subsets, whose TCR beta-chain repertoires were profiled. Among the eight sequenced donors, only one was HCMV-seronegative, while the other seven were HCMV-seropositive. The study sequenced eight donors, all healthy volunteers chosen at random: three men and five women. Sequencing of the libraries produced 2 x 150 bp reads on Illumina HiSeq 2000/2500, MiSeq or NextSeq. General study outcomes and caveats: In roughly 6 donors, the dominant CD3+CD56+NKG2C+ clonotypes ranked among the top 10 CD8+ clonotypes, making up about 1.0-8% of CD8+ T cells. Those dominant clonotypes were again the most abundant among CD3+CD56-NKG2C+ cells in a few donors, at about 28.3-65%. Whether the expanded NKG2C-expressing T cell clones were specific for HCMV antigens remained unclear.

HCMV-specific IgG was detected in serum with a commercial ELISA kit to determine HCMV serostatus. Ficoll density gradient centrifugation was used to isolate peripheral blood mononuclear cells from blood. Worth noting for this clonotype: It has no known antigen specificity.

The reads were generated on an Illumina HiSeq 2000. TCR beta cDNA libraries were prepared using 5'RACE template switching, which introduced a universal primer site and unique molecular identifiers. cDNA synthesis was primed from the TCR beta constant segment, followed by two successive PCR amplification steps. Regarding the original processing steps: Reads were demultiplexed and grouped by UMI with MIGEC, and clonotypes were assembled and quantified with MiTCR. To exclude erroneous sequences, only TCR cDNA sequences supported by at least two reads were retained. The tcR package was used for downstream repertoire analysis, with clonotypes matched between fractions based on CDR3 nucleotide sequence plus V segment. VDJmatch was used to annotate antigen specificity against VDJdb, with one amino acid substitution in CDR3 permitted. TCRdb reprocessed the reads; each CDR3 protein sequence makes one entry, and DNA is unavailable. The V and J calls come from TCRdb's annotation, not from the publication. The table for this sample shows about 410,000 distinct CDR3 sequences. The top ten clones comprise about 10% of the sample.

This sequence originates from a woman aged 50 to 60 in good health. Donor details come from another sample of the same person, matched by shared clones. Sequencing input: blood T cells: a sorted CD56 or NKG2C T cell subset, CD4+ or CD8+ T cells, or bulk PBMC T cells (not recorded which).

The CDR3 loop reads CASSKGGTGGVEQFF. The chain couples TRBV12-3 or TRBV12-4 to TRBJ2-1; TCRdb's D call, TRBD1, is unchecked because there is no DNA. The CDR3, cysteine through phenylalanine, is 15 amino acids long. Only the protein sequence is given.